The clone carrying this T cell receptor beta chain was seen at least ten times. Its antigen is not identified. This entry comes from a study of T cells in Graves' hyperthyroidism and ophthalmopathy. Notes on the study in general: The model foresaw ophthalmopathy a median around seven months prior to onset. The majority of expanded thyroid clonotypes above 0.001 also appeared in blood.

Amplification yielded TCR beta CDR3 regions, with RNA transcripts as the source. When the TCR CDR3 underwent first-round RT-PCR, the HTBI primer set was used. TCRdb re-called the multiplex PCR reads with MiXCR, one entry per CDR3 protein. The sample consists of approximately 200,000 distinct CDR3 sequences, about 16% of them appearing once. The length of the CDR3 is 16 residues. Trimming pared 5 bases from V and 2 bases from J, leaving 19 bases between. Germline V gene data show CDR1 as LNHDA and CDR2 as SQIVND (reference sequence). V usage is TRBV19 and J usage is TRBJ2-7; D gene uncertain. This clonotype was obtained from a man between 40 and 49 years old with Graves' hyperthyroidism. The source material was blood. DNA for the CDR3: TGTGCCAGTAGTTCAGGAATCAAGATCTTTACCTACGAGCAGTACTTC. Amino acids: CASSSGIKIFTYEQYF. The full variable domain, rest sourced from reference TRBV19 and TRBJ2-7, is DGGITQSPKYLFRKEGQNVTLSCEQNLNHDAMYWYRQDPGQGLRLIYYSQIVNDFQKGDIAEGYSVSREKKESFPLTVTSAQKNPTAFYLCASSSGIKIFTYEQYFGPGTRLTVT.